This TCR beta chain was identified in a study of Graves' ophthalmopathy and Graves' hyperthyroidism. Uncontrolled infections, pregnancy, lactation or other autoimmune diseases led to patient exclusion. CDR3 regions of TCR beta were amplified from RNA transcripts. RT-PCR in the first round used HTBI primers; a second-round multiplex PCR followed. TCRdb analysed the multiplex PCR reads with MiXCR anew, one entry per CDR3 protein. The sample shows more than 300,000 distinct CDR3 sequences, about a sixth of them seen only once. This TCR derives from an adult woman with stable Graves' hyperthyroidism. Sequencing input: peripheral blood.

DNA for the CDR3: TGTGCCAGCAGCCCCGCAGGGGCTCGCACTGAAGCTTTCTTT. This gives the protein CASSPAGARTEAFF. The V and J genes are TRBV7-2 and TRBJ1-1; TRBD1 might be the D (6 bases). The germline V and J ends were trimmed by 5 bases and 4 bases, with 14 bases remaining between them. Germline CDR1 SGHTA, CDR2 FQGNSA. This CDR3 comprises 14 residues.